Given below is one T cell receptor (beta chain) in context. Its antigen is unknown. Base qualities are not provided; no much larger clone lies one nucleotide away. A fixed 350 ng of DNA was loaded for every bulk PBMC sample. TCR beta CDR3 sequences were amplified from genomic DNA with the immunoSEQ TCRb Assay kit following manufacturer instructions. The KAPA Library Quantification Kit for Illumina platforms was used to quantify pooled libraries by qPCR. Sequencing of the pooled libraries was done on an Illumina NextSeq 500, with clustering at 0.6-1.1 pM. The study's processing was this. Analysis of the TCR data relied on immunoSEQ ANALYZER and the R LymphoSeq package. A rearrangement efficiency score was calculated as productive divided by the sum of productive and non-productive CDR3 sequences. Clonality was measured with the Gini coefficient and diversity with the Renyi index at alpha=1, compared pairwise between timepoints within each patient. In LymphoSeq, clonal relatedness was computed using an edit distance of 3, and repertoire similarity was computed using the Bhattacharyya coefficient. To classify response, a linear discriminant analysis based on week-3 changes in clonality and diversity was built using the R MASS and caret packages. This immuneACCESS table, as held by TCRdb, lists in-frame sequences with V and J called but not all clones. Of the missing ones, under half trace to an unresolved V gene in checked studies; the others have no known cause. V, J and clone size are those of that table, while D and trimming were read from the DNA. The sample has 8,600 or so clones on record, roughly 77% of them singletons. Jointly, the top ten make up 1.2% of the sample.

The source of the sample is a study of blood T cell dynamics during melanoma immunotherapy (dated by TCRdb to about 2020). Looking at the study overall: Patients had metastatic melanoma and received first-line pembrolizumab or nivolumab plus ipilimumab as standard of care in the United Kingdom. To find early correlates of response, peripheral T cell receptor repertoires were profiled in metastatic melanoma patients before and after one cycle of checkpoint inhibitor therapy. Consecutive patients formed a training cohort, and a further independent group of patients from the same centre was pooled into an external validation set. Overall study results and their limits: The relatively small sample size was acknowledged as something that could potentially limit how far the results can be generalized. Unlike progressors, patients who went on to achieve disease control showed a bifurcated reorganization of the PBMC repertoire at W3, with either increased clonality or increased diversity. Whether the T cell clones behind the repertoire changes were melanoma-specific or instead reflected general immune activation was something the study could not determine.

The meaning of the sample's time point label: pre-treatment baseline. Blood was sampled before treatment (T0) and at week 3 (W3), after the first cycle of checkpoint blockade. Except for a couple of patients with rapid clinical progression, response was assessed 12 weeks after the first infusion by RECIST 1.1; disease control meant complete response, partial response or stable disease. Patients with prior systemic cancer treatment, concomitant immunosuppressant therapy or synchronous other active malignancies were excluded. To track both circulating cells and T cell turnover, TCR beta was sequenced from bulk PBMC as well as from plasma cell-free DNA. Lymphoprep and SepMate tubes were used to isolate PBMC from blood, and red cell lysis was then performed. QIAamp DNA Blood Mini kits were used to extract DNA from PBMC and from sorted T cell subsets. The CDR3 spans 13 residues, from the cysteine through the phenylalanine. The sequence is cut down to CDR3 DNA, 39 bases in frame from base 1. Deletion took 6 bases off V and 4 bases off J, with a span of 9 bases between the germline ends. Per the germline V gene, WSHSY is the CDR1 and SAAADI is the CDR2.

The sequenced sample was blood, obtained from a patient treated with checkpoint blockade. The receptor was derived from a human donor with melanoma. Recombination linked TRBV10-2 to TRBJ2-2, with no reliable assignment of the D segment. CDR3 sequence: CASSPLGTGELFF. The DNA reads as follows: TGCGCCAGCAGCCCCCTGGGCACCGGGGAGCTGTTTTTT.